What follows are 5 T cell receptor beta chains derived from one specimen sequenced in a study of blood T cell repertoires in COVID-19. The repertoire was sequenced with immunoSEQ multiplex PCR; TCRdb's copy has only in-frame clones and lacks some. The table shows 200,000 to 250,000 clones, with about 86% occurring only once. Sequenced: peripheral blood. These TCRs come from a woman in her twenties or thirties who had recovered from COVID-19.

J is TRBJ2-3 and V is TRBV30, with 11 positions matching TRBD2. J was trimmed by 1 base and V by 5 bases; bases with no gene match: 5. Germline V gene lookup returns CDR1 GTSNPN and CDR2 SVGIG (reference sequence). The CDR3 length is 15 residues. CDR3 bases: TGTGCCTGGGACGTGGGACTAGCGGGCACAGATACGCAGTATTTT. It is translated as CAWDVGLAGTDTQYF.

The genes are TRBV6-4 and TRBJ1-2, with D possibly matching TRBD1 (5 bases). Germline V gene lookup returns CDR1 MRHNA and CDR2 SNTAGT. V was trimmed by 4 bases and J by 3 bases, leaving 15 bases between them. The CDR3 length is 15 residues. CDR3 region: CASSVSPTGYYGYTF. The CDR3 coding sequence is TGTGCCAGCAGTGTCTCCCCTACAGGATACTATGGCTACACCTTC.

This rearrangement joins TRBV9 to TRBJ2-1; 9 nucleotides line up with TRBD2. The CDR3 length is 16 residues. Germline-derived CDR1 and CDR2 are SGDLS and YYNGEE. The ends lost 0 bases at V and 4 bases at J; junction bases unmatched: 5. CDR3 sequence (DNA): TGTGCCAGCAGCGTAGCGCTAGCGGGGATTTACAATGAGCAGTTCTTC. This translates into CASSVALAGIYNEQFF.

CDR3 loop: CASSLGWGPDTQYF. The CDR3 DNA reads as TGTGCCAGCAGCTTAGGGTGGGGGCCAGATACGCAGTATTTT. The chain has TRBV7-9 and TRBJ2-3; D is perhaps TRBD1 (6 bases). The length of the CDR3 is 14 residues. CDR1 is SEHNR, CDR2 FQNEAQ, per germline (reference sequence). Deletions cut 1 base from V and 4 bases from J, with 9 bases between.

The V call is TRBV3-1 (or the pseudogene TRBV3-2), the J call TRBJ2-7, with 7 positions matching TRBD2. CDR3 length: 15 amino acids. Germline V gene sequence: CDR1 LGHDT, CDR2 YNNKEL (reference sequence). V lost 7 bases, J lost 0 bases, and 9 bases stayed unmatched. The CDR3 DNA reads as TGTGCCAGCAATATAGGGACTACCTCCTCCTACGAGCAGTACTTC. This sequence encodes CASNIGTTSSYEQYF.